One and the same sample provided the 18 T cell receptor beta chains below, sequenced in a study of shared clonotypes between healthy human individuals. Data came from immunoSEQ multiplex PCR; TCRdb stores just in-frame clones and leaves some out. The sample has over a million clones, 75% to 85% seen once. Sequencing input: memory CD4+ T cells from PBMCs. Subset noted: CD45RA-negative fraction. These receptors all stem from a man between 18 and 29 years old in good health. Some clones in this sample may be carry-over from other donors' samples.

The J gene is TRBJ1-1, the V gene TRBV28; D gene unclear. The ends were cut back, 3 bases at V and 4 bases at J, with 3 bases in the middle. This CDR3 is 11 amino acids long. Germline CDR1 is MDHEN and CDR2 is SYDVKM. CDR3 in DNA: TGTGCCAGCAGTTTCTTCACTGAAGCTTTCTTT. It translates to CASSFFTEAFF. Full variable domain (outside the CDR3, taken from reference TRBV28 and TRBJ1-1): DVKVTQSSRYLVKRTGEKVFLECVQDMDHENMFWYRQDPGLGLRLIYFSYDVKMKEKGDIPEGYSVSREKKERFSLILESASTNQTSMYLCASSFFTEAFFGQGTRLTVV.

Remarks on this clone: Other DNA sequences of this sample code for an identical CDR3. The rearrangement links TRBV7-3 to TRBJ2-5; tentative D call: TRBD1 (6 bases). Germline CDR1 SGHTA, CDR2 FQGTGA. The CDR3 has 13 amino acids. The V gene lost 6 bases and the J gene lost 5 bases, with 13 bases spanning the gap. The CDR3 sequence: CASSQGPRETQYF. The DNA for the CDR3 is TGTGCCAGCAGTCAGGGGCCCCGGGAGACCCAGTACTTC.

The gene calls are TRBV4-1 and TRBJ1-3; possibly TRBD1 for D (5 bases). The germline V gene has CDR1 MGHRA and CDR2 YSYEKL. The CDR3 is 15 residues long. V lost 4 bases and J lost 6, with 16 bases in between. CDR3 nucleotide sequence: TGCGCCAGCAGCCGCCAGAGCCAACAGGCAAACACCATATATTTT. It translates to CASSRQSQQANTIYF.

The V call is TRBV28, the J call TRBJ1-2; the D is unclear. The CDR3 contains 14 residues. CDR1 MDHEN and CDR2 SYDVKM come from the germline V gene. V gave up 3 bases and J gave up 9 bases, with 17 bases separating them. The CDR3 region is CASSFETRQGSYTF. CDR3 DNA: TGTGCCAGCAGTTTCGAGACCAGGCAAGGAAGCTACACCTTC.

The rearrangement links TRBV2 to TRBJ1-2; TRBD1 is a possible D gene (5 bases). The CDR3 runs 15 residues. CDR1 and CDR2 from the germline V gene are SNHLY and FYNNEI. Trimming pared 1 base from V and 8 bases from J, leaving 17 bases between. In DNA form, the CDR3 reads TGTGCCAGCAGTGAAGACGGGGGTTCTCCTTCCGGCTACACCTTC. This encodes CASSEDGGSPSGYTF.

The V gene is TRBV18, the J gene TRBJ2-1; D is ambiguous. The V and J ends lost 3 bases and 2 bases respectively, with 17 bases between them. The CDR3 contains 17 residues. The germline V gene has CDR1 KGHSH and CDR2 LQKENI. CDR3 DNA: TGTGCCAGCTCACCCCTTCGGTCGACATCCCCCTACAATGAGCAGTTCTTC. It translates to CASSPLRSTSPYNEQFF.

This chain connects TRBV4-2 to TRBJ2-2; TRBD2 agrees at 15 bases. The CDR3 loop spans 19 amino acids. CDR1 and CDR2 from the germline V gene are LGHNA and YNFKEQ. Trimming removed 3 bases from V and 4 bases from J; junction bases left unmatched: 9. This CDR3 is CASSQLGLAGGPGTGELFF. CDR3 nucleotide sequence: TGTGCCAGCAGCCAGTTAGGACTAGCGGGAGGGCCGGGCACCGGGGAGCTGTTTTTT.

V gene TRBV2 combines with J gene TRBJ1-3; tentative D call: TRBD1 (5 bases). Trimming removed 4 bases at V and 8 bases at J, with 9 bases between. The CDR3 extends over 12 amino acids. Germline lookup yields CDR1 SNHLY and CDR2 FYNNEI. The CDR3 reads CASSVRGDTIYF. The CDR3 nucleotides read TGTGCCAGCAGTGTTCGGGGGGACACCATATATTTT. Supplemented by reference TRBV2 and TRBJ1-3, the full variable domain reads EPEVTQTPSHQVTQMGQEVILRCVPISNHLYFYWYRQILGQKVEFLVSFYNNEISEKSEIFDDQFSVERPDGSNFTLKIRSTKLEDSAMYFCASSVRGDTIYFGEGSWLTVV.

The V call is TRBV2, the J call TRBJ1-1, with D unresolved. This CDR3 contains 12 residues. CDR1 and CDR2 from the germline V gene are SNHLY and FYNNEI. Trimming removed 6 bases from V and 6 bases from J, with 11 bases in between. For the CDR3, the DNA is TGTGCCAGCAGAGACGACGGAGCTGAAGCTTTCTTT. This sequence encodes CASRDDGAEAFF.

This clone has a single count. As DNA, the CDR3 is TGTGCCAGCAGCTCTGCCCCGGGACTAGCGGTTAACAATGAGCAGTTCTTC. Translation: CASSSAPGLAVNNEQFF. This chain links TRBV7-2 with TRBJ2-1; 11 bases map to TRBD2. V was pared by 4 bases and J by 5 bases, with 10 bases of the junction left unmatched. This CDR3 comprises 17 residues. Germline V CDR1 and CDR2: SGHTA, FQGNSA.

This chain connects TRBV9 to TRBJ2-7, with TRBD1 matching 7 bases. After removal of 2 bases from V and 2 bases from J, the junction contained 4 bases not matched to a gene. CDR1 SGDLS and CDR2 YYNGEE come from the germline V gene. CDR3 length: 14 amino acids. The CDR3, as DNA: TGTGCCAGCAGCGTGACAGGGTACCCCTACGAGCAGTACTTC. This codes for CASSVTGYPYEQYF. The variable domain in full, with the rest retrieved from reference TRBV9 and TRBJ2-7, is DSGVTQTPKHLITATGQRVTLRCSPRSGDLSVYWYQQSLDQGLQFLIQYYNGEERAKGNILERFSAQQFPDLHSELNLSSLELGDSALYFCASSVTGYPYEQYFGPGTRLTVT.

This chain joins TRBV9 and TRBJ1-1; D not resolved. Germline V gene data show CDR1 as SGDLS and CDR2 as YYNGEE. CDR3 length equals 15 residues. V gave up 0 bases and J gave up 6 bases, with 15 bases separating them. The CDR3 DNA is TGTGCCAGCAGCGTAGTCCCCACTCGGGGAGCTGAAGCTTTCTTT. Protein product: CASSVVPTRGAEAFF.

The CDR3 DNA follows: TGTGCCAGCTCACCACCTTCGGGACACAGCTACGAGCAGTACTTC. This gives the protein CASSPPSGHSYEQYF. This chain uses TRBV18 with TRBJ2-7; possibly TRBD1 for D (6 bases). Trimming took off 0 bases at V and 3 bases at J, with 12 bases between the two ends. This CDR3 comprises 15 residues. CDR1 and CDR2 (germline): KGHSH, LQKENI.

The chain joins TRBV7-2 to TRBJ2-7; 9 nucleotides match TRBD1. The germline gives CDR1 SGHTA, CDR2 FQGNSA. This CDR3 spans 17 amino acids. With 1 base clipped from V and 0 bases from J, the junction kept 7 bases outside the gene matches. CDR3 sequence (DNA): TGTGCCAGCAGCTTAGTACCGGCGGGACAGGGCTCCTACGAGCAGTACTTC. It codes for CASSLVPAGQGSYEQYF.

A few counts support this clone. The rearrangement joins TRBV2 to TRBJ2-7; unclear D gene. Germline CDR1 is SNHLY and CDR2 is FYNNEI. V was clipped by 7 bases and J by 0 bases, with 16 bases between them. This CDR3 contains 15 residues. The CDR3 bases are TGTGCCAGCATTCGAGACGCGTTGGGCTCCTACGAGCAGTACTTC. Protein product: CASIRDALGSYEQYF. Filled out from reference TRBV2 and TRBJ2-7, the complete variable domain reads EPEVTQTPSHQVTQMGQEVILRCVPISNHLYFYWYRQILGQKVEFLVSFYNNEISEKSEIFDDQFSVERPDGSNFTLKIRSTKLEDSAMYFCASIRDALGSYEQYFGPGTRLTVT.

This clone turned up a few times. This sequence joins TRBV7-6 and TRBJ2-5; D is perhaps TRBD1 or TRBD2 (5 bases each). V was pared by 1 base and J by 4 bases, with 13 bases between. There are 15 residues in the CDR3. The V gene's germline CDR1 is SGHVS and CDR2 FNYEAQ. Here the CDR3 DNA reads TGTGCCAGCAGCTTAGGAGCCCGGGGCAGAGAGACCCAGTACTTC. It is translated as CASSLGARGRETQYF.

The chain employs TRBV7-9 and TRBJ2-5; D not resolved. Trimming pared 5 bases from V and 1 base from J, leaving 11 bases between. The CDR3 sequence is 14 residues long. Germline-derived CDR1 and CDR2 are SEHNR and FQNEAQ (reference sequence). The CDR3 sequence: CASSERVLQETQYF. The DNA of the CDR3 is TGTGCCAGCAGCGAAAGGGTCCTCCAAGAGACCCAGTACTTC. Supplemented by reference TRBV7-9 and TRBJ2-5, the full variable domain reads DTGVSQNPRHKITKRGQNVTFRCDPISEHNRLYWYRQTLGQGPEFLTYFQNEAQLEKSRLLSDRFSAERPKGSFSTLEIQRTEQGDSAMYLCASSERVLQETQYFGPGTRLLVL.

The chain combines TRBV7-2 with TRBJ2-5; TRBD2 matches at 10 bases. The CDR3 runs 17 residues. The germline CDR1 and CDR2 sequences are SGHTA and FQGNSA. The trim removed 4 bases at V and 7 bases at J, leaving 15 bases unmatched. This chain's CDR3 is CASSYPGVAGGRRTQYF. The CDR3, as DNA: TGTGCCAGCAGCTACCCGGGGGTAGCGGGAGGCCGTAGGACCCAGTACTTC.